The 32 T cell receptor beta chains below come from one sample, sequenced in a study of human T cells and chemical hapten exposure (dated by TCRdb to the early 2020s). Reading the label with the study, this specimen's time point is: patch test 1, 2 weeks after DPC sensitization. The intended sense of this specimen's treatment or condition label: therapeutic diphenylcyclopropenone sensitization with weekly scalp DPC. Library creation used RACE. The data were produced on a NextSeq 500. TCRdb reran the public reads through fastp at Q25 and MiXCR, keeping productive beta chains. Rows are unified per CDR3 protein, each entry keeping the most common DNA and genes. Recorded for this sample are some 110,000 distinct CDR3 sequences; about 12% of them occurred a single time. Around 1.5% of the sample lies in the top ten. This material consisted of whole blood, taken in connection with sensitization to the hapten diphenylcyclopropenone (DPC). The receptor source for this set is a woman between 45 and 60 years old with alopecia areata. Some clones in this sample may be carry-over from other donors' samples.

This clonotype was seen a handful of times. The CDR3 region has the DNA TGTGCCAGCAGCTTAGGTAACGCCGGGGATTCACCCCTCCACTTT. Its translation is CASSLGNAGDSPLHF. This chain joins TRBV7-2 and TRBJ1-6; D call uncertain. The germline V gene has CDR1 SGHTA and CDR2 FQGNSA. The CDR3 is 15 residues long. V was trimmed by 1 base and J by 8 bases, leaving 12 bases between them.

This clonotype was counted only a few times. The chain has TRBV7-9 and TRBJ2-2, with D unclear. The germline V gene encodes CDR1 SEHNR and CDR2 FQNEAQ (reference sequence). This CDR3 contains 16 residues. The V end was cut by 1 base, the J end by 0 bases, with 9 bases between. The CDR3 nucleotides are TGTGCCAGCAGCTTAGGCGTTACCGCGAACACCGGGGAGCTGTTTTTT. This translates into CASSLGVTANTGELFF.

The table lists this clonotype with a few counts. V is TRBV20-1 and J is TRBJ1-1, with 7 bases matching TRBD1. CDR3 length equals 14 residues. Trimming at V came to 6 bases and at J to 0 bases, leaving 7 bases not matched to a gene. CDR1 DFQATT and CDR2 SNEGSKA come from the germline V gene (reference sequence). The CDR3 is CSAARTGLNTEAFF. In DNA, the CDR3 is TGCAGTGCCGCTCGGACAGGCCTGAACACTGAAGCTTTCTTT.

The chain links TRBV29-1 to TRBJ1-3; D gene unclear. This CDR3 has 12 residues. The germline gives CDR1 SQVTM, CDR2 ANQGSEA. V gave up 4 bases and J gave up 4 bases, with 8 bases separating them. The CDR3 sequence: CSVVSPGNTIYF. The CDR3 DNA is TGCAGCGTTGTATCCCCCGGAAACACCATATATTTT.

This clonotype was seen a handful of times. This CDR3 fails to terminate in the conserved phenylalanine or tryptophan, so it likely reflects a read error. It is unclear where the CDR3 begins or ends on the DNA, so no DNA is shown, and the CDR3 is as TCRdb lists it. This rearrangement joins TRBV2 to TRBJ2-4; TRBD1, the table's D call, lacks a check against the DNA. The CDR3 is 12 amino acids long, termini counted. Looked up from germline, CDR1 is SNHLY and CDR2 is FYNNEI. CDR3 sequence reads: CASSEDSGHPYI.

This clonotype was picked up a small number of times. The CDR3 sequence: CSVEIQGASFQETQYF. The DNA of the CDR3 is TGCAGCGTTGAAATACAGGGGGCGAGTTTCCAAGAGACCCAGTACTTC. This sequence joins TRBV29-1 and TRBJ2-5, with 9 nucleotides matching TRBD1. V dropped 2 bases and J dropped 1; count of bases not matched to a gene: 8. The CDR3 runs to 16 residues. CDR1 and CDR2 (germline): SQVTM, ANQGSEA.

This clonotype came up a few times. As DNA, the CDR3 is TGTGCCAGCAGCCCCCCTGGGGGGCTGAACACCGGGGAGCTGTTTTTT. Its translation is CASSPPGGLNTGELFF. The chain joins TRBV3-1 to TRBJ2-2; D assignment may be TRBD1 or TRBD2 (6 bases each). The germline gives CDR1 LGHDT, CDR2 YNNKEL (reference sequence). V lost 4 bases and J 1 base, leaving 13 bases between the germline ends. There are 16 residues in the CDR3.

The V and J genes are TRBV18 and TRBJ2-7; D may be TRBD1 (6 bases). From germline, CDR1 is KGHSH and CDR2 LQKENI. Trimming left V 6 bases short and J 1 base short, with 22 bases between. This CDR3 is built from 17 residues. CDR3 amino acids: CASSQSGQPIASYEQYF. In nucleotides, the CDR3 is TGTGCCAGCTCTCAGTCGGGACAACCAATAGCTTCCTACGAGCAGTACTTC. Complete variable domain (other parts from reference TRBV18 and TRBJ2-7): NAGVMQNPRHLVRRRGQEARLRCSPMKGHSHVYWYRQLPEEGLKFMVYLQKENIIDESGMPKERFSAEFPKEGPSILRIQQVVRGDSAAYFCASSQSGQPIASYEQYFGPGTRLTVT.

The table lists this clonotype with a count of one. V gene TRBV3-1 combines with J gene TRBJ1-1; D gene uncertain. V gave up 4 bases and J gave up 3 bases, with 12 bases separating them. This CDR3 contains 14 residues. CDR1 is LGHDT and CDR2 is YNNKEL in the germline V gene (reference sequence). The CDR3 nucleotides read TGTGCCAGCAGCCGTTTAAGTGGGGACACTGAAGCTTTCTTT. Translated, it gives CASSRLSGDTEAFF.

This clonotype has at least ten counts. The chain recombines TRBV7-2 with TRBJ2-3; TRBD2 aligns across 9 bases. This CDR3 has 16 amino acids. With 1 base clipped from V and 4 bases from J, the junction kept 6 bases outside the gene matches. The germline V gene has CDR1 SGHTA and CDR2 FQGNSA. CDR3 loop: CASSLVVGGGADTQYF. CDR3 coding DNA: TGTGCCAGCAGCTTAGTGGTCGGCGGGGGGGCAGATACGCAGTATTTT.

The rearrangement links TRBV14 to TRBJ1-2; D is unresolved. Per germline, CDR1 SGHDN and CDR2 FVKESK. The CDR3 contains 13 residues. The V and J ends lost 3 bases and 6 bases respectively, with 11 bases between them. The CDR3: CASSQAIFNGYTF. CDR3 in DNA: TGTGCCAGCAGCCAGGCAATCTTTAATGGCTACACCTTC.

This clonotype was recorded many times. The chain carries TRBV12-5 and TRBJ2-7; 9 bases line up with TRBD1. V lost 5 bases and J lost 3; bases outside the gene matches: 8. The CDR3 has 15 residues. Germline CDR1 reads LGHNT; CDR2 reads FRNRAP. The CDR3 sequence is CASGNGQGIVYEQYF. The CDR3 DNA reads as TGTGCTAGTGGTAACGGACAGGGGATTGTCTACGAGCAGTACTTC.

J is TRBJ1-1 and V is TRBV6-5; D is possibly TRBD1 (5 bases). The length of the CDR3 is 16 residues. V was clipped by 7 bases and J by 4 bases, with 22 bases between them. CDR1 and CDR2 (germline): MNHEY, SVGAGI. CDR3 in DNA: TGTGCCAGCACCCGCCGCCTGCGGGGGGAGAGCACTGAAGCTTTCTTT. Translation gives CASTRRLRGESTEAFF.

This clonotype was counted a few times. The chain joins TRBV20-1 to TRBJ1-2; 10 bases are a match to TRBD1. CDR3 size: 15 residues. The ends lost 6 bases at V and 6 bases at J; junction bases unmatched: 13. Germline CDR1 and CDR2: DFQATT and SNEGSKA (reference sequence). The CDR3 DNA reads TGCAGTGCCATTTTGCCGGGACAGGGGACTCATGGCTACACCTTC. As protein: CSAILPGQGTHGYTF.

At least ten counts were recorded for this clonotype. The V call is TRBV5-1, the J call TRBJ1-5, with D perhaps TRBD1 (6 bases). The germline gives CDR1 SGHRS, CDR2 YFSETQ. Trimming took 0 bases from V and 6 from J, leaving 10 bases between them. The CDR3 has 14 residues. The CDR3, as DNA: TGCGCCAGCAGCTTGGAGGGGGGCTTTCAGCCCCAGCATTTT. Protein: CASSLEGGFQPQHF.

On this clonotype itself: This may arise from a read error, as a much more abundant clone is one base away. The rearrangement joins TRBV7-6 to TRBJ2-3; TRBD2 is a possible D gene (6 bases). Germline V gene lookup returns CDR1 SGHVS and CDR2 FNYEAQ. V was pared by 3 bases and J by 4 bases, with 11 bases between. This CDR3 has 14 residues. CDR3 residues: CASSLSGLPDTQYF. The CDR3 DNA sequence: TGTGCCAGCAGCTTGAGCGGGTTACCAGATACGCAGTATTTT.

This clonotype was seen at least ten times. The gene calls are TRBV27 and TRBJ1-5; D gene unclear. The germline V and J ends were trimmed by 0 bases and 2 bases, with 8 bases remaining between them. This CDR3 region has 15 residues. Germline V lookup: CDR1 MNHEY, CDR2 SMNVEV (reference sequence). The CDR3 sequence is CASSLSWRGNQPQHF. CDR3 DNA: TGTGCCAGCAGTTTATCGTGGAGGGGCAATCAGCCCCAGCATTTT.

The chain joins TRBV4-3 to TRBJ1-1, with a tentative D call TRBD1 (6 bases). In germline, CDR1 is LGHNA, CDR2 YSLEER. With 4 bases removed from V and 1 base from J, the gap between germline ends came to 13 bases. This CDR3 is 15 amino acids long. The CDR3 spells CASSLRTAPNTEAFF. DNA of the CDR3: TGCGCCAGCAGCCTACGGACAGCCCCGAACACTGAAGCTTTCTTT.

This clonotype was observed many times. The chain has TRBV28 and TRBJ2-3; a possible D gene is TRBD1 (5 bases). CDR3 length equals 15 residues. From germline, CDR1 is MDHEN and CDR2 SYDVKM. V was pared by 6 bases and J by 0 bases, with 13 bases between. CDR3 bases: TGTGCCAGCAGCCCACCTCAGGGTAGCACAGATACGCAGTATTTT. Residues: CASSPPQGSTDTQYF. The full variable domain, rest sourced from reference TRBV28 and TRBJ2-3, is DVKVTQSSRYLVKRTGEKVFLECVQDMDHENMFWYRQDPGLGLRLIYFSYDVKMKEKGDIPEGYSVSREKKERFSLILESASTNQTSMYLCASSPPQGSTDTQYFGPGTRLTVL.

In its sample, this clonotype was seen many times. The V gene is TRBV7-9, the J gene TRBJ1-4; the D is unclear. Germline V CDR1 and CDR2: SEHNR, FQNEAQ (reference sequence). Trimming removed 4 bases at V and 4 bases at J, with 10 bases between. This CDR3 has 14 amino acids. The CDR3 region has the DNA TGTGCCAGCAGCTCCCGGTGGGTTAATGAAAAACTGTTTTTT. This encodes CASSSRWVNEKLFF.

This clonotype was seen repeatedly, ten times or more. V gene TRBV2 combines with J gene TRBJ2-7; D is undetermined. Germline V CDR1 and CDR2: SNHLY, FYNNEI. The CDR3 spans 12 residues. Deletions cut 3 bases from V and 3 bases from J, with 6 bases between. The CDR3 spells CASSELLYEQYF. CDR3 DNA: TGTGCCAGCAGTGAGCTCCTCTACGAGCAGTACTTC.

This clonotype came up a few times. The chain links TRBV19 to TRBJ1-5; no definite D call. The germline V and J ends were trimmed by 0 bases and 1 base, with 10 bases remaining between them. This CDR3 is built from 16 residues. Germline V lookup: CDR1 LNHDA, CDR2 SQIVND (reference sequence). CDR3 DNA sequence: TGTGCCAGTAGTATAGACCGAGTTTTGAGCAATCAGCCCCAGCATTTT. It codes for CASSIDRVLSNQPQHF.

Concerning this clonotype: A junction boundary mismatches the germline segment, possibly from a read error. The chain is built from TRBV18 and TRBJ1-2; the match to TRBD1 covers 9 bases. Germline lookup yields CDR1 KGHSH and CDR2 LQKENI. This CDR3 has 15 amino acids. For the CDR3, the DNA is TGTGCCGGCTCACGGGGACAGGGAGTAAACTATGGCTACACCTTC. This translates into CAGSRGQGVNYGYTF.

This clonotype appeared a few times. The chain has TRBV6-5 and TRBJ2-7; 8 bases match TRBD2. This CDR3 is built from 14 residues. Germline V CDR1 and CDR2: MNHEY, SVGAGI. Trimming removed 5 bases from V and 6 bases from J; junction bases left unmatched: 9. Here the CDR3 DNA reads TGTGCCAGCAGTCCCGGGGGGGGCGCTGGCGAGCAGTACTTC. Amino acids: CASSPGGGAGEQYF.

This clonotype was seen at least ten times. The chain uses TRBV18 and TRBJ1-3; possible D gene TRBD1, 6 bases. Looked up from germline, CDR1 is KGHSH and CDR2 is LQKENI. The CDR3 has 15 residues. V lost 3 bases and J lost 0, with 9 bases in between. The DNA of the CDR3 is TGTGCCAGCTCACCCGGACAGAACTCTGGAAACACCATATATTTT. It codes for CASSPGQNSGNTIYF.

This clonotype was observed a handful of times. The V and J genes are TRBV5-1 and TRBJ2-1; 9 nucleotides agree with TRBD2. The length of the CDR3 is 15 residues. The trim removed 4 bases at V and 5 bases at J, leaving 7 bases unmatched. Germline V gene data show CDR1 as SGHRS and CDR2 as YFSETQ. The CDR3 coding sequence is TGCGCCAGCAGCCCGACTAGCGGTCATCACAATGAGCAGTTCTTC. Encoded protein: CASSPTSGHHNEQFF. Full variable domain (rest looked up from reference TRBV5-1 and TRBJ2-1): KAGVTQTPRYLIKTRGQQVTLSCSPISGHRSVSWYQQTPGQGLQFLFEYFSETQRNKGNFPGRFSGRQFSNSRSEMNVSTLELGDSALYLCASSPTSGHHNEQFFGPGTRLTVL.

This clonotype was seen ten or more times. Sequence at one end of the junction differs from germline and may be a read error. The rearrangement links TRBV2 to TRBJ1-1; no clear D. There are 12 residues in the CDR3. Germline-derived CDR1 and CDR2 are SNHLY and FYNNEI. CDR3 DNA sequence: TGTGCCAGCACTGAAGGGCCTACTGAAGCTTTCTTT. Its protein is CASTEGPTEAFF.

V usage is TRBV12-3 or TRBV12-4 and J usage is TRBJ2-2; tentatively, D is TRBD1 or TRBD2 (5 bases each). There are 14 residues in the CDR3. V lost 8 bases and J 10 bases, leaving 20 bases between the germline ends. CDR3 bases: TGTGCCAGCGGGCCCTCGGGACGGGCCGAGGAGCTGTTTTTT. Protein sequence: CASGPSGRAEELFF.

This clonotype was detected ten times or more. The chain joins TRBV18 to TRBJ2-5, with TRBD2 identical over 7 bases. Losses at the gene ends were 2 bases for V and 2 bases for J; bases not matched to a gene: 11. The germline gives CDR1 KGHSH, CDR2 LQKENI. CDR3 length: 17 residues. In DNA form, the CDR3 reads TGTGCCAGCTCACCAAATATTATGACTAGCCGACAAGAGACCCAGTACTTC. The encoded protein is CASSPNIMTSRQETQYF.

The chain recombines TRBV15 with TRBJ2-5; no reliable D call. Trimming left V 4 bases short and J 7 bases short, with 10 bases between. The CDR3 consists of 12 residues. From germline, CDR1 is LNHNV and CDR2 YYDKDF (reference sequence). The chain's CDR3 is CATSIQDGTQYF. DNA of the CDR3: TGTGCCACCAGCATTCAAGACGGGACCCAGTACTTC. Filled out from reference TRBV15 and TRBJ2-5, the complete variable domain reads DAMVIQNPRYQVTQFGKPVTLSCSQTLNHNVMYWYQQKSSQAPKLLFHYYDKDFNNEADTPDNFQSRRPNTSFCFLDIRSPGLGDTAMYLCATSIQDGTQYFGPGTRLLVL.

The sample holds many counts of this clonotype. The chain joins TRBV5-1 to TRBJ1-5, with D unresolved. Trimming cost V 4 bases and J 0 bases, with 11 bases left between them. Germline V CDR1 and CDR2: SGHRS, YFSETQ. The length of the CDR3 is 15 residues. The CDR3 sequence: CASSAQPGSNQPQHF. The CDR3 coding sequence is TGCGCCAGCAGCGCACAACCCGGTAGCAATCAGCCCCAGCATTTT.

Written as DNA, the CDR3 is TGTGCCAGCAGCCTGGGACTCGATTCACCCCTCCACTTT. Protein: CASSLGLDSPLHF. V usage is TRBV7-9 and J usage is TRBJ1-6, with D possibly matching TRBD1 (5 bases). Trimming cost V 5 bases and J 8 bases, with 10 bases left between them. The CDR3 spans 13 residues. Germline assignment: CDR1 SEHNR and CDR2 FQNEAQ (reference sequence).